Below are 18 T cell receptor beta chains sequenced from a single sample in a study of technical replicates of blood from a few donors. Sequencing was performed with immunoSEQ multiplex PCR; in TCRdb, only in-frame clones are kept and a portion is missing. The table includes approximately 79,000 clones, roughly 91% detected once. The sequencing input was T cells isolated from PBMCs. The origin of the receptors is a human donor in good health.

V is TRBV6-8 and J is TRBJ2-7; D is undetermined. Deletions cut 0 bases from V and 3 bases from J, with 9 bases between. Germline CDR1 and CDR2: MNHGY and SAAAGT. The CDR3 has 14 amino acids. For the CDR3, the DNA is TGTGCCAGCAGTTACTCGACAAAATTCTACGAGCAGTACTTC. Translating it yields CASSYSTKFYEQYF.

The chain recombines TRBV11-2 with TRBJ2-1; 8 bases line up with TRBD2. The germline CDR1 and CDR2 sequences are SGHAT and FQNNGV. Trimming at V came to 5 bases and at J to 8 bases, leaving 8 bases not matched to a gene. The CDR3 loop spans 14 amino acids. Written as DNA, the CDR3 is TGTGCCAGCAGCCCGCGAGCGGGAGAAGATGAGCAGTTCTTC. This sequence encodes CASSPRAGEDEQFF.

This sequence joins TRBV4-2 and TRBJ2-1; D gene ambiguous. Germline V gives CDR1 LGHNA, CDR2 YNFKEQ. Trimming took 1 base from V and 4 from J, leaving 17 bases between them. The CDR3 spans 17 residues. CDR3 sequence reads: CASSQVWRGDGYNEQFF. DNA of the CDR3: TGTGCCAGCAGCCAAGTCTGGCGAGGAGATGGATACAATGAGCAGTTCTTC.

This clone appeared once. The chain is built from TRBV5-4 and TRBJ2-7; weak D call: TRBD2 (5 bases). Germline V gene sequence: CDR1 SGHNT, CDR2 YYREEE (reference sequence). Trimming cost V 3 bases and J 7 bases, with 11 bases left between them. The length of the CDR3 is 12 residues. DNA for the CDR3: TGTGCCAGCAGCTGGACCCCGGGGGAGCAGTACTTC. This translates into CASSWTPGEQYF.

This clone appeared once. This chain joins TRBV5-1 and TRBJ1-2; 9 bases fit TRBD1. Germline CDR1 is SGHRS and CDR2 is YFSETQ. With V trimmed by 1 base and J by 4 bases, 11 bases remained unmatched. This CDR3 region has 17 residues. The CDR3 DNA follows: TGCGCCAGCAGCTTGAACCCCGGGACAGGGCCTTCCTATGGCTACACCTTC. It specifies CASSLNPGTGPSYGYTF.

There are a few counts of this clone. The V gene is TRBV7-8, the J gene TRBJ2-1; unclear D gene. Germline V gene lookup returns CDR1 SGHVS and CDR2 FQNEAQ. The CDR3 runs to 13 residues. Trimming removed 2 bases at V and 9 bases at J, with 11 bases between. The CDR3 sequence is CASSLTVMAEQFF. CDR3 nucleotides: TGTGCCAGCAGCTTAACAGTTATGGCTGAGCAGTTCTTC.

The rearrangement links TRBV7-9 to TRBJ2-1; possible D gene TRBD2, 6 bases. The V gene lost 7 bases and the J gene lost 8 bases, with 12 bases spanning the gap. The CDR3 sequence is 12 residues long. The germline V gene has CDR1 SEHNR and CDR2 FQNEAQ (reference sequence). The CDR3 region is CASTLGGDEQFF. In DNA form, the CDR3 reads TGTGCCAGCACCCTAGGCGGGGATGAGCAGTTCTTC.

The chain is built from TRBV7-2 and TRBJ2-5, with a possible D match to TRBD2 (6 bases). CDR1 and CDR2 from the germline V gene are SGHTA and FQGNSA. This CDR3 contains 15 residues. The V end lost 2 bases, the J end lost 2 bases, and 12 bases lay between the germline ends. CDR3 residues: CASSLRVAAQETQYF. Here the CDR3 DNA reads TGTGCCAGCAGCTTAAGGGTAGCGGCGCAAGAGACCCAGTACTTC.

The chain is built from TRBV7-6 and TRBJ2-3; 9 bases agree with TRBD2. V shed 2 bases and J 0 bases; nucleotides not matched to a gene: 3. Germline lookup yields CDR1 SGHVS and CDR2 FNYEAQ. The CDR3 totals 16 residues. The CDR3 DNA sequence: TGTGCCAGCAGCTTATCACTAGCGGGCAGCACAGATACGCAGTATTTT. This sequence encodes CASSLSLAGSTDTQYF.

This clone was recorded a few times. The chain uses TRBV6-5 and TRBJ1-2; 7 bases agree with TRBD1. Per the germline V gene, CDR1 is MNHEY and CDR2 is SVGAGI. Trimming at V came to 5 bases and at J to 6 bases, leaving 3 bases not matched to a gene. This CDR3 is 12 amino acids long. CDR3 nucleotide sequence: TGTGCCAGCAGTGGCGGGACAGATGGCTACACCTTC. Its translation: CASSGGTDGYTF.

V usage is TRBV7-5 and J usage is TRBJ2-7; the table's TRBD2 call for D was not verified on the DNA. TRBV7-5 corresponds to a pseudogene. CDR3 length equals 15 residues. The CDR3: CVRSGSGNIKDEQYF. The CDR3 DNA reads TGTGTCAGAAGCGGATCCGGGAACATTAAGGACGAGCAGTACTTC.

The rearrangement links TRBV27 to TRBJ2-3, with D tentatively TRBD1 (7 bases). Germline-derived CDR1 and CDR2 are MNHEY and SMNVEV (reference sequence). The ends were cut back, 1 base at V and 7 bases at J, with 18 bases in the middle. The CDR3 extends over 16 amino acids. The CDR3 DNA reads TGTGCCAGCAGTTTATTCGTCCCAGGGGGGTTGAATACGCAGTATTTT. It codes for CASSLFVPGGLNTQYF.

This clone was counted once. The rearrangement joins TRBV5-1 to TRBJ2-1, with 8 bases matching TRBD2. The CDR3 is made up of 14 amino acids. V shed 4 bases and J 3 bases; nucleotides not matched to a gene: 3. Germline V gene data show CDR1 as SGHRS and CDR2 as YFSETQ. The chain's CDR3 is CASSLSGSYNEQFF. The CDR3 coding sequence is TGCGCCAGCAGCCTAAGCGGGAGCTACAATGAGCAGTTCTTC.

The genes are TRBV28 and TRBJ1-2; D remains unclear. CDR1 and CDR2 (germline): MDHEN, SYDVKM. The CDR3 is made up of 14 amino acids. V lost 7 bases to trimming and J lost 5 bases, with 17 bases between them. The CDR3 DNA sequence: TGTGCCAGCATAGCCAATGGTAGAATTTATGGCTACACCTTC. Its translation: CASIANGRIYGYTF.

The DNA for the CDR3 is TGTGCCAGCAGCGTAGAAGCGGGAGGTCGGAACACCGGGGAGCTGTTTTTT. Amino acid sequence: CASSVEAGGRNTGELFF. The chain joins TRBV9 to TRBJ2-2; TRBD2 aligns across 9 bases. The CDR3 is 17 amino acids. V was pared by 0 bases and J by 1 base, with 4 bases of the junction left unmatched. CDR1 SGDLS and CDR2 YYNGEE come from the germline V gene.

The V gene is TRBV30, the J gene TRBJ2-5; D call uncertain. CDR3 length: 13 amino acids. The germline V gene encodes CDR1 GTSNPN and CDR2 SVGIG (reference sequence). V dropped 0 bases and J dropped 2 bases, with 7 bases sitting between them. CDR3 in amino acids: CAWSVQVQETQYF. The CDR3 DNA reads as TGTGCCTGGAGTGTACAAGTGCAAGAGACCCAGTACTTC.

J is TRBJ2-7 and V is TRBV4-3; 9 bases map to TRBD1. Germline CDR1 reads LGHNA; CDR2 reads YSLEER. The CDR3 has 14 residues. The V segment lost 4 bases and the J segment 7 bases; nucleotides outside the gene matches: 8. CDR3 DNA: TGCGCCAGCAGCCTTCGACAGGGGGGCTGGGAGCAGTACTTC. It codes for CASSLRQGGWEQYF.

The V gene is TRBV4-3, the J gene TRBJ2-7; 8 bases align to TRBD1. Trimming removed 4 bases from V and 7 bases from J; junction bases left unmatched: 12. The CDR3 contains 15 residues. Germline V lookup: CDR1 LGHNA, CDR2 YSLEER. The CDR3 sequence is CASSPGTGALDEQYF. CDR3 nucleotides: TGCGCCAGCAGCCCCGGGACAGGCGCCCTTGATGAGCAGTACTTC.